These 11 T cell receptor beta chains share one sample of origin, sequenced in a study of blood T cell repertoires in COVID-19. Profiling relied on immunoSEQ multiplex PCR, and the TCRdb table lists in-frame clones only, not all of them. The sample shows a few hundred thousand clones, roughly 90% of them seen only once. The sequenced sample was PBMCs or T cells enriched from blood (not recorded which). The receptors derive from a woman in her twenties or thirties who had recovered from COVID-19.

The rearrangement uses TRBV4-3 and TRBJ2-2; TRBD1 is a possible D gene (6 bases). Germline V gives CDR1 LGHNA, CDR2 YSLEER. The CDR3 consists of 15 residues. V was cut by 3 bases and J by 0 bases, with 8 bases left in between. DNA for the CDR3: TGCGCCAGCAGCCAGGACAGTTCGAACACCGGGGAGCTGTTTTTT. Translation gives CASSQDSSNTGELFF.

The chain employs TRBV13 and TRBJ2-5; D is ambiguous. CDR1 and CDR2 (germline): PRHDT, FYEKMQ (reference sequence). The V end lost 1 base, the J end lost 1 base, and 13 bases lay between the germline ends. The CDR3 is 16 residues long. This chain's CDR3 is CASSLVSLGVQETQYF. CDR3 coding DNA: TGTGCCAGCAGCTTAGTATCTCTAGGCGTCCAAGAGACCCAGTACTTC.

V and J are TRBV29-1 and TRBJ1-1, with TRBD1 as a possible D gene (5 bases). The CDR3 sequence is 13 residues long. V lost 6 bases to trimming and J lost 0 bases, with 11 bases between them. CDR1 is SQVTM and CDR2 is ANQGSEA in the germline V gene. The CDR3 sequence: CSVRTHLNTEAFF. Here the CDR3 DNA reads TGCAGCGTGCGGACACACTTGAACACTGAAGCTTTCTTT.

V and J are TRBV11-3 and TRBJ2-3; 10 bases are a match to TRBD2. CDR1 is SGHNT and CDR2 is YENEEA in the germline V gene. The CDR3 is 15 residues long. J lost 10 bases, V lost 5 bases, and 12 bases had no gene match. CDR3 DNA sequence: TGTGCCAGCAGCCCCGGGACTAGCGATTTCGGAGCGCAGTATTTT. As protein: CASSPGTSDFGAQYF. The whole variable domain, filled in from reference TRBV11-3 and TRBJ2-3, reads EAGVVQSPRYKIIEKKQPVAFWCNPISGHNTLYWYLQNLGQGPELLIRYENEEAVDDSQLPKDRFSAERLKGVDSTLKIQPAELGDSAVYLCASSPGTSDFGAQYFGPGTRLTVL.

This clone is a singleton in its sample. The CDR3 DNA sequence: TGTGCCAGCGGAGCCCAAAGGAACTATGGCTACACCTTC. This encodes CASGAQRNYGYTF. The chain carries TRBV2 and TRBJ1-2; D call uncertain. Germline CDR1 and CDR2: SNHLY and FYNNEI. CDR3 length equals 13 residues. V was trimmed by 8 bases and J by 2 bases, leaving 12 bases between them.

The chain has TRBV24-1 and TRBJ2-5; 8 positions match TRBD2. This CDR3 is 16 amino acids long. Germline CDR1 is KGHDR and CDR2 is SFDVKD. Trimming removed 4 bases from V and 2 bases from J; junction bases left unmatched: 8. The CDR3 DNA sequence: TGTGCCACCAGTGACGAGGGACTAGGAAAACAAGAGACCCAGTACTTC. Translation: CATSDEGLGKQETQYF.

V is TRBV11-2 and J is TRBJ2-1; TRBD2 aligns across 11 bases. The V and J ends lost 5 bases and 6 bases, in that order; junction bases with no gene match: 9. Germline values: CDR1 SGHAT, CDR2 FQNNGV. This CDR3 has 16 residues. The CDR3 DNA reads TGTGCCAGCAGCCTACACATAGCGGGGGGGCTCAATGAGCAGTTCTTC. Encoded protein: CASSLHIAGGLNEQFF.

This CDR3 reads CASSPRDRVNTEAFF. CDR3 in DNA: TGTGCCAGCTCACCCCGGGACAGGGTGAACACTGAAGCTTTCTTT. The chain carries TRBV18 and TRBJ1-1, with 9 bases matching TRBD1. The CDR3 sequence is 15 residues long. Germline-derived CDR1 and CDR2 are KGHSH and LQKENI. The trim removed 3 bases at V and 0 bases at J, leaving 2 bases unmatched.

V gene TRBV3-1 (or the pseudogene TRBV3-2) combines with J gene TRBJ2-5, with a weak D call TRBD2 (6 bases). Trimming cost V 1 base and J 3 bases, with 12 bases left between them. The germline gives CDR1 LGHDT, CDR2 YNNKEL (reference sequence). The CDR3 loop spans 15 amino acids. CDR3 protein: CASSQGLGGEETQYF. The CDR3 DNA is TGTGCCAGCAGCCAAGGTCTAGGAGGGGAAGAGACCCAGTACTTC.

The J gene is TRBJ1-4, the V gene TRBV7-2; a weak D match, TRBD1 (6 bases). Trimming removed 7 bases from V and 10 bases from J, with 19 bases in between. The CDR3 contains 14 residues. Looked up from germline, CDR1 is SGHTA and CDR2 is FQGNSA. CDR3 DNA: TGTGCCAGCACCCCGGACAGCGTTCCTTCAAAACTGTTTTTT. Translation gives CASTPDSVPSKLFF. The variable domain in full, with the rest retrieved from reference TRBV7-2 and TRBJ1-4, is GAGVSQSPSNKVTEKGKDVELRCDPISGHTALYWYRQSLGQGLEFLIYFQGNSAPDKSGLPSDRFSAERTGGSVSTLTIQRTQQEDSAVYLCASTPDSVPSKLFFGSGTQLSVL.

The rearrangement uses TRBV19 and TRBJ2-7; TRBD1 is a possible D gene (5 bases). Germline CDR1 is LNHDA and CDR2 is SQIVND (reference sequence). V lost 3 bases to trimming and J lost 6 bases, with 15 bases between them. CDR3 length: 14 residues. The CDR3 sequence is CASSIRGPMGEQYF. The CDR3 bases are TGTGCCAGTAGTATTAGGGGCCCTATGGGCGAGCAGTACTTC.